This entry describes one T cell receptor beta chain. The data were obtained in a study of PD-L1 blockade in urothelial cancer. Study overall: The study recovered a median of about 150,000 T cells per blood sample.

Locally advanced or metastatic urothelial carcinoma affected the patients. Germline assignment: CDR1 MNHEY and CDR2 SMNVEV (reference sequence). V shed 10 bases and J shed 0 bases, with 12 bases lying between them. This CDR3 region has 14 residues. Assay: immunoSEQ multiplex PCR; the TCRdb copy retains only in-frame clones and omits some. The table has 46,000 or so clones, nearly 90% seen once. Sequencing was performed on PBMCs, taken around atezolizumab (anti-PD-L1) treatment. The TCR was taken from a man aged 55 to 69 with urothelial cancer. The chain employs TRBV27 and TRBJ1-4, with unresolved D. The CDR3 spells CATAEPPTNEKLFF. The DNA of the CDR3 is TGTGCCACAGCGGAACCCCCAACTAATGAAAAACTGTTTTTT.